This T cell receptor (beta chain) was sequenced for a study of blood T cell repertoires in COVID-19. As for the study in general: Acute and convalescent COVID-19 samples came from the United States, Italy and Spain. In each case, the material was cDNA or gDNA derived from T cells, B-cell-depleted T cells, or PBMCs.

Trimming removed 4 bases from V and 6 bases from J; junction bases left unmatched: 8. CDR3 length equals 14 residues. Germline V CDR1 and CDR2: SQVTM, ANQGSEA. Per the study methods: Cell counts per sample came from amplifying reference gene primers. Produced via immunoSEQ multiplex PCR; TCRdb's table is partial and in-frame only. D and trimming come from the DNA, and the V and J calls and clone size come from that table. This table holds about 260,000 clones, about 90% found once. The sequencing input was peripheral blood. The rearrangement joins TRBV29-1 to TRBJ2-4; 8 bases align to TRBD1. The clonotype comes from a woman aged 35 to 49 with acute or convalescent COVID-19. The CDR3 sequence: CSVAETGVPNIQYF. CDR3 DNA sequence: TGCAGCGTTGCGGAGACAGGGGTCCCAAACATTCAGTACTTC.